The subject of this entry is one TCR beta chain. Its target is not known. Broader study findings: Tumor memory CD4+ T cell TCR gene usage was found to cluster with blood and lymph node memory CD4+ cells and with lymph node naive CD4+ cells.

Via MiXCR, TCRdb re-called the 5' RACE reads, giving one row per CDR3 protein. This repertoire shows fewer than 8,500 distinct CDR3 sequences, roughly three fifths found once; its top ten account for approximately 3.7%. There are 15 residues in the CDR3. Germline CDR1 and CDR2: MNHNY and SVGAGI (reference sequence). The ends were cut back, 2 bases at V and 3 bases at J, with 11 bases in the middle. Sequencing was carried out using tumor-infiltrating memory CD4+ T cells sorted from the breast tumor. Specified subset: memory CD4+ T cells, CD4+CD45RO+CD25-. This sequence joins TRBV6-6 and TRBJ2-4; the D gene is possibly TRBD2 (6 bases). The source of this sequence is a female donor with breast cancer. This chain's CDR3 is CASSYETGDKNIQYF. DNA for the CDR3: TGTGCCAGCAGTTACGAAACGGGGGACAAAAACATTCAGTACTTC.